What follows is one TCR beta chain and its context. V gave up 3 bases and J gave up 3 bases; unmatched junction bases: 8. This CDR3 is 16 amino acids long. Germline V gene sequence: CDR1 LGHNA, CDR2 YSLEER. The source of the sample is a study of OX40 agonist ivuxolimab in advanced cancers. Profiling relied on immunoSEQ multiplex PCR, and the TCRdb table lists in-frame clones only, not all of them. This table has some 86,000 clones, roughly 94% appearing once. This sample comprised CD4+ or CD8+ T cells sorted from blood, obtained in a trial of the OX40 agonist ivuxolimab. The V and J genes are TRBV4-3 and TRBJ2-7, with 10 positions matching TRBD2. The clonotype was recovered from an adult with an advanced solid tumor such as melanoma, head and neck, liver or kidney cancer. In DNA form, the CDR3 reads TGCGCCAGCAGCCACGAGGCCGGGACTAGCGACTACGAGCAGTACTTC. As protein: CASSHEAGTSDYEQYF.